The entry that follows covers one T cell receptor (beta chain) sequence. Libraries were prepared by immunoSEQ multiplex PCR; TCRdb keeps only in-frame clonotypes and omits some of them. The sample has 190,000 or so clones, around 87% seen once. This sample stems from a study of blood T cell repertoires in COVID-19. Deletions cut 1 base from V and 8 bases from J, with 9 bases between. Germline V CDR1 and CDR2: MDHEN, SYDVKM. CDR3 length: 13 residues. This TCR was recovered from a woman younger than 45 with active or convalescent COVID-19. J is TRBJ2-1 and V is TRBV28; D gene uncertain. Sequenced material: peripheral blood. The CDR3 DNA reads TGTGCCAGCAGTTTATTATCTCAGGATGAGCAGTTCTTC. Protein product: CASSLLSQDEQFF. The whole variable domain, remainder taken from reference TRBV28 and TRBJ2-1, is DVKVTQSSRYLVKRTGEKVFLECVQDMDHENMFWYRQDPGLGLRLIYFSYDVKMKEKGDIPEGYSVSREKKERFSLILESASTNQTSMYLCASSLLSQDEQFFGPGTRLTVL.